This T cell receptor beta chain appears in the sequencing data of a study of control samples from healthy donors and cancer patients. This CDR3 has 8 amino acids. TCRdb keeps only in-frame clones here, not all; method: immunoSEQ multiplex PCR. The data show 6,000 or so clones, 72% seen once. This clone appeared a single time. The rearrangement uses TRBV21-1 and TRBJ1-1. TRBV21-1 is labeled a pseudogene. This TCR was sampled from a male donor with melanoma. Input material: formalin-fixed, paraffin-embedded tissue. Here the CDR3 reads CASIKPFF. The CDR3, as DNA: TGTGCCAGCATCAAACCTTTCTTT.